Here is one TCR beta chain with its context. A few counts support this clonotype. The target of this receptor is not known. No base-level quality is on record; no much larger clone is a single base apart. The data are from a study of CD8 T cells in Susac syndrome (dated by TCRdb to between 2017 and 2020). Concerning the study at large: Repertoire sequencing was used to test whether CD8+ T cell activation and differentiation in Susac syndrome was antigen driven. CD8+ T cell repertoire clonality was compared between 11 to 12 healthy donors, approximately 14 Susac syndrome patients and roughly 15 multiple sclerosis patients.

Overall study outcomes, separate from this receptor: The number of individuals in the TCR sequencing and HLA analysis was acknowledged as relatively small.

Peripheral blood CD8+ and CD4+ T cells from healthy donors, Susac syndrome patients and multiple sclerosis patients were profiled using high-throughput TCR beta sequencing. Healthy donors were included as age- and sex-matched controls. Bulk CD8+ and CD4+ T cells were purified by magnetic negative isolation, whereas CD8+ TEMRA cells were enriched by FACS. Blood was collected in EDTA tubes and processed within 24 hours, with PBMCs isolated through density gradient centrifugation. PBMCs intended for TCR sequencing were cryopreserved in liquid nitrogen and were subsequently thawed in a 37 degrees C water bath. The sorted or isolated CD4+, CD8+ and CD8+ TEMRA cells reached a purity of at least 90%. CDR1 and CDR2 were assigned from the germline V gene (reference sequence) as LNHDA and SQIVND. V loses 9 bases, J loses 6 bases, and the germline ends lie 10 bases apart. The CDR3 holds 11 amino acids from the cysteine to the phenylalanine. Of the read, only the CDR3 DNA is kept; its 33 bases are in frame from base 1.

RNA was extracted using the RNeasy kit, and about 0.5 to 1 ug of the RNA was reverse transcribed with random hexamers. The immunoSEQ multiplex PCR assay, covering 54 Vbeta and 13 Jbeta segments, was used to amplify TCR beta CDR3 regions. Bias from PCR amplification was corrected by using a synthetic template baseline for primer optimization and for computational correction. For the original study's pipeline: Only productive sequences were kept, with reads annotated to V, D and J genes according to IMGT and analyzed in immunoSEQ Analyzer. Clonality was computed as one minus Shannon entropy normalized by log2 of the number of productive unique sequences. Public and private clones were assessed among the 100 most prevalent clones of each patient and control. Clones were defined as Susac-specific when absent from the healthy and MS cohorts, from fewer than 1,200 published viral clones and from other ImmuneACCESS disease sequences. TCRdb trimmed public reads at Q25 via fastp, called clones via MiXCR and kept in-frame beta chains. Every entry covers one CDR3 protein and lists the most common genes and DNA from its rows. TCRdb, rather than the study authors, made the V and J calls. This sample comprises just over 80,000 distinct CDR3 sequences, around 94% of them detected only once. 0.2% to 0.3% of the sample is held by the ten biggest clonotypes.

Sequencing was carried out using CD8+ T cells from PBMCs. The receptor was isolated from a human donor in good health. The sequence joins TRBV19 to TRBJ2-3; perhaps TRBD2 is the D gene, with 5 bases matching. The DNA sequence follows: TGTGCCAGCTCCACGGGGGATACGCAGTATTTT. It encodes CASSTGDTQYF.